This T cell receptor (beta chain) was identified in a study of blood T cell repertoires in COVID-19. Across the whole study: COVID-19 samples collected from the United States, Italy and Spain covered acute and convalescent phases.

Libraries were prepared by immunoSEQ multiplex PCR; TCRdb keeps only in-frame clonotypes and omits some of them. The top ten hold nearly 2.5% of the sample, which has fewer than 200,000 clones, around 87% seen once. Germline V gene sequence: CDR1 SNHLY, CDR2 FYNNEI. The CDR3 spans 13 residues. Trimming removed 7 bases from V and 4 bases from J, with 13 bases in between. The chain recombines TRBV2 with TRBJ1-1; tentatively, D is TRBD1 (6 bases). Specimen: peripheral blood. The receptor's source is a middle-aged man with active or convalescent COVID-19. The DNA of the CDR3 is TGTGCCAGCACTGGGTTAGGGGGCACTGAAGCTTTCTTT. Encoded protein: CASTGLGGTEAFF.